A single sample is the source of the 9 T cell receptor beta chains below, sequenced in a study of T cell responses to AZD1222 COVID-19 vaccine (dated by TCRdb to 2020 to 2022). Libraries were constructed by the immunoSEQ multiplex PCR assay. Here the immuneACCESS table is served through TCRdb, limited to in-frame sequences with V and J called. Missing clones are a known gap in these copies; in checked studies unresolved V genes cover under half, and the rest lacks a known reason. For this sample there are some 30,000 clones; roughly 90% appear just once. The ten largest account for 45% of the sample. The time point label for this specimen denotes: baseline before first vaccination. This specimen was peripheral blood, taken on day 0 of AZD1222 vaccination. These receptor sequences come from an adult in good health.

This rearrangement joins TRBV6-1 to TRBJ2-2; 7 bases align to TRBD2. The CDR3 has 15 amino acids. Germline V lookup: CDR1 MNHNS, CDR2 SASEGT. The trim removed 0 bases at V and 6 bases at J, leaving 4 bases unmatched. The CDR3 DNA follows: TGTGCCAGCAGTGAAGCGGACGGGGGGTCCGGGGAGCTGTTTTTT. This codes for CASSEADGGSGELFF.

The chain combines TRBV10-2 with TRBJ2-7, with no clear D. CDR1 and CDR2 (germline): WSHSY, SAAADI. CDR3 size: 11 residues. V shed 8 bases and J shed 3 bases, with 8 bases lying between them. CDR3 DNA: TGCGCCAGCGGAAATCACTACGAGCAGTACTTC. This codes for CASGNHYEQYF.

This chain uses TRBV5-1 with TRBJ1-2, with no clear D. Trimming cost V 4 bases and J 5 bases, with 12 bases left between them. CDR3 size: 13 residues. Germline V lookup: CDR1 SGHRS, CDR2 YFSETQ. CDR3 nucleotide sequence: TGCGCCAGCAGCGTCCAGGTCCAGTATGGCTACACCTTC. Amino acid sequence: CASSVQVQYGYTF. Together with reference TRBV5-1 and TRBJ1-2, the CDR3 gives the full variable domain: KAGVTQTPRYLIKTRGQQVTLSCSPISGHRSVSWYQQTPGQGLQFLFEYFSETQRNKGNFPGRFSGRQFSNSRSEMNVSTLELGDSALYLCASSVQVQYGYTFGSGTRLTVV.

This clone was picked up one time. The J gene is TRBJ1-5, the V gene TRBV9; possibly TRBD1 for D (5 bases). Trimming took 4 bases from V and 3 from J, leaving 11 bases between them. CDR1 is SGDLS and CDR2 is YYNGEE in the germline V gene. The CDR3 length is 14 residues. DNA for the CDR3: TGTGCCAGCAGCCTTGGGGGTTCCAATCAGCCCCAGCATTTT. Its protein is CASSLGGSNQPQHF.

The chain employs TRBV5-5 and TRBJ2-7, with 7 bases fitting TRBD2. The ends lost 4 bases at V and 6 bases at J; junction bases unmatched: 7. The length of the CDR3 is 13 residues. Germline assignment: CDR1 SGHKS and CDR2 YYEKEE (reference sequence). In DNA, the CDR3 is TGTGCCAGCAGCCCCTGGAGCGGGGCCGAGCAGTACTTC. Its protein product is CASSPWSGAEQYF.

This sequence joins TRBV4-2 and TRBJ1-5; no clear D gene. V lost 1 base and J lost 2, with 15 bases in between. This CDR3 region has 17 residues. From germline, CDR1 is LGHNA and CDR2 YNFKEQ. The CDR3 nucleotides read TGTGCCAGCAGCCAAGGTCCAGATAGCTTGGGCAATCAGCCCCAGCATTTT. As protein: CASSQGPDSLGNQPQHF.

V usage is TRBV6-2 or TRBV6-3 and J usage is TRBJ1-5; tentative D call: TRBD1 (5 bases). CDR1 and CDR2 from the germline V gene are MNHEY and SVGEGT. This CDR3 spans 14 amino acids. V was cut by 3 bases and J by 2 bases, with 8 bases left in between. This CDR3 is CASSYGAGNQPQHF. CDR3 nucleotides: TGTGCCAGCAGTTATGGGGCAGGCAATCAGCCCCAGCATTTT.

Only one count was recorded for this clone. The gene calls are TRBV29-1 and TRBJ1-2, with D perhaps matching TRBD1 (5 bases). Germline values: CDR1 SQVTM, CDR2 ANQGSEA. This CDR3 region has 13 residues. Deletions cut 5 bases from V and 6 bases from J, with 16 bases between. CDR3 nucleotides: TGCAGCGTTACCCAGGTGGGGCCTAATGGCTACACCTTC. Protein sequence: CSVTQVGPNGYTF. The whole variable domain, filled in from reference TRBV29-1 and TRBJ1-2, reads SAVISQKPSRDICQRGTSLTIQCQVDSQVTMMFWYRQQPGQSLTLIATANQGSEATYESGFVIDKFPISRPNLTFSTLTVSNMSPEDSSIYLCSVTQVGPNGYTFGSGTRLTVV.

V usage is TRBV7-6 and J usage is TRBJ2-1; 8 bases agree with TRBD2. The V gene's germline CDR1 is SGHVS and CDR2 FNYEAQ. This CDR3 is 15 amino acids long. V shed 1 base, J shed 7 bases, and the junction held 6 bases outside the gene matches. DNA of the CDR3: TGTGCCAGCAGCTTAGGGACGGGGGGGAATAATGAGCAGTTCTTC. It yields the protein CASSLGTGGNNEQFF. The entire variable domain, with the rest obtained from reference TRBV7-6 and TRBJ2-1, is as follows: GAGVSQSPRYKVTKRGQDVALRCDPISGHVSLYWYRQALGQGPEFLTYFNYEAQQDKSGLPNDRFSAERPEGSISTLTIQRTEQRDSAMYRCASSLGTGGNNEQFFGPGTRLTVL.